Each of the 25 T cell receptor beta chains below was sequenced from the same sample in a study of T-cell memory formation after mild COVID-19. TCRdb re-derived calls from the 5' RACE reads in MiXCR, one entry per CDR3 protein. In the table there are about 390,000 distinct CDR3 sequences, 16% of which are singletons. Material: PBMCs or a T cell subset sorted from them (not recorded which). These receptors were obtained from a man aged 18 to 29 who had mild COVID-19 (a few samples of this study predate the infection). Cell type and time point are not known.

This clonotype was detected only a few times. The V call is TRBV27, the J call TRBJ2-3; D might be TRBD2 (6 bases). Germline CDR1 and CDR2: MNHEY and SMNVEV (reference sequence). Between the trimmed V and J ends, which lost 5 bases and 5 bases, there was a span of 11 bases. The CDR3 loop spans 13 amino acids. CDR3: CASSRGILDTQYF. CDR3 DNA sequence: TGTGCCAGCAGTCGCGGGATCTTAGATACGCAGTATTTT.

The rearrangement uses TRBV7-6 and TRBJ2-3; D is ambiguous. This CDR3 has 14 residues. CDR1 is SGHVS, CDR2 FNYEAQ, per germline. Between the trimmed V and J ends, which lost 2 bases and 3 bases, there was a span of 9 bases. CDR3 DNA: TGTGCCAGCAGCTTAAATGGGGTGACAGATACGCAGTATTTT. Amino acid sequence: CASSLNGVTDTQYF.

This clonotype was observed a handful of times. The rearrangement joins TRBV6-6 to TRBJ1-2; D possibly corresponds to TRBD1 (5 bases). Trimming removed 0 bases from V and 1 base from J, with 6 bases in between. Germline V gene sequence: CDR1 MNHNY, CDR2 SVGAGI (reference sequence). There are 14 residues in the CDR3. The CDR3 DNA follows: TGTGCCAGCAGTTACTCGACAGATAACTATGGCTACACCTTC. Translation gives CASSYSTDNYGYTF.

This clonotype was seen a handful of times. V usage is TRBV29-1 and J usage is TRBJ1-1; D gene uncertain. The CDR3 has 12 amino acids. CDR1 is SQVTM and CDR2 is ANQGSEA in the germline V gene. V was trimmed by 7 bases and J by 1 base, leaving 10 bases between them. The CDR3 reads CSAPGPNTEAFF. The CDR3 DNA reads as TGCAGCGCCCCGGGTCCGAACACTGAAGCTTTCTTT.

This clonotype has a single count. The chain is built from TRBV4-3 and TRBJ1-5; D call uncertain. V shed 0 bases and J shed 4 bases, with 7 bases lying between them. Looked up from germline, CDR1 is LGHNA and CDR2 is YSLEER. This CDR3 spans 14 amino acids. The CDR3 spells CASSQDVLNQPQHF. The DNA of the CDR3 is TGCGCCAGCAGCCAAGATGTGTTGAATCAGCCCCAGCATTTT.

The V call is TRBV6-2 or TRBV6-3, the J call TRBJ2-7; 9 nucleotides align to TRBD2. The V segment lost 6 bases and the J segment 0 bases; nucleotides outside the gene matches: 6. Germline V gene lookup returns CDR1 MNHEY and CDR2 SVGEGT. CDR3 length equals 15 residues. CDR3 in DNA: TGTGCCAGCAGGCGGCTAGCGGGGAGCTCCTACGAGCAGTACTTC. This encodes CASRRLAGSSYEQYF.

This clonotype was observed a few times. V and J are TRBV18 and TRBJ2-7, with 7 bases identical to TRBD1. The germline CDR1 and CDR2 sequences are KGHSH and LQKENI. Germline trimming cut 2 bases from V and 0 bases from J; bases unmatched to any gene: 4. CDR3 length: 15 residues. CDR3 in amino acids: CASSPSRQGSYEQYF. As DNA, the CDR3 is TGTGCCAGCTCACCATCCCGACAGGGCTCCTACGAGCAGTACTTC. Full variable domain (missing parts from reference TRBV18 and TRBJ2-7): NAGVMQNPRHLVRRRGQEARLRCSPMKGHSHVYWYRQLPEEGLKFMVYLQKENIIDESGMPKERFSAEFPKEGPSILRIQQVVRGDSAAYFCASSPSRQGSYEQYFGPGTRLTVT.

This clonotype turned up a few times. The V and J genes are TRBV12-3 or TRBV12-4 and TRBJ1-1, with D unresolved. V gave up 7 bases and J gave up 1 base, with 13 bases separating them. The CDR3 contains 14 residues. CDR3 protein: CASTPSWGNTEAFF. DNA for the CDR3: TGTGCCAGCACCCCCTCATGGGGGAACACTGAAGCTTTCTTT.

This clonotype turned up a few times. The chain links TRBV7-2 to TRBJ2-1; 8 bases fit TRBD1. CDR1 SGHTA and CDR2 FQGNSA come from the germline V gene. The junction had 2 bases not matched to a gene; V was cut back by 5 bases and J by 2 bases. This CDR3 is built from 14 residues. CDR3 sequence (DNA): TGTGCCAGCAGCCAGGACAGGGCCTACAATGAGCAGTTCTTC. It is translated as CASSQDRAYNEQFF.

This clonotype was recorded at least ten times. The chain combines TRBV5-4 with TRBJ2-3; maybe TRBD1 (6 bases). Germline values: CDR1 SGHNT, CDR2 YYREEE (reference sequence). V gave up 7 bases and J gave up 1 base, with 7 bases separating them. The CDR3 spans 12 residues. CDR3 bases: TGTGCCAGCCACAGGGGCACAGATACGCAGTATTTT. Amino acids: CASHRGTDTQYF.

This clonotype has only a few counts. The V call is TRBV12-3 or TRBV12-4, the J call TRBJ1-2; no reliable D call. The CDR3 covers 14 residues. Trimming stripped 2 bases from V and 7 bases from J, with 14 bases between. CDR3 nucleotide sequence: TGTGCCAGCAGTTTAAGTGCTCGACGGGGTGGCTACACCTTC. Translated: CASSLSARRGGYTF.

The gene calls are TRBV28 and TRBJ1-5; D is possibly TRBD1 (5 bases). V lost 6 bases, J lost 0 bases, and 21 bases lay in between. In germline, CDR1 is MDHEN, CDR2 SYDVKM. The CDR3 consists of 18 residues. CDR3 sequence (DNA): TGTGCCAGCAGATCCGAGGGACCGACCTCTTATAGCAATCAGCCCCAGCATTTT. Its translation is CASRSEGPTSYSNQPQHF.

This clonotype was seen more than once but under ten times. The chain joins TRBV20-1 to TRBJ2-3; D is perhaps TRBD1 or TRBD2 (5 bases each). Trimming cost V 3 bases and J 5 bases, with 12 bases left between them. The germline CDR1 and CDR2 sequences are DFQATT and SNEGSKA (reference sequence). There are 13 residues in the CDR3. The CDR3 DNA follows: TGCAGTGCTAGTTCGCCGGGGCGAGATACGCAGTATTTT. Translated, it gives CSASSPGRDTQYF.

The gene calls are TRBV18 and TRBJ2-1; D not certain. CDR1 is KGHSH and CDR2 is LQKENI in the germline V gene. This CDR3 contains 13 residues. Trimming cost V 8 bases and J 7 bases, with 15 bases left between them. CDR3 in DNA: TGTGCCAGCGAAACGGAAAGTCGAAATGAGCAGTTCTTC. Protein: CASETESRNEQFF.

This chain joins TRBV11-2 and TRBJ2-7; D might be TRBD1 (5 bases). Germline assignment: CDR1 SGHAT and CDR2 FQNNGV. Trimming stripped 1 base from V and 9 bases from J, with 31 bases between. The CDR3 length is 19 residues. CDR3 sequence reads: CASSLAFRASTPGHRGQYF. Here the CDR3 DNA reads TGTGCCAGCAGCTTAGCATTTCGAGCGAGTACCCCAGGGCACCGAGGGCAGTACTTC.

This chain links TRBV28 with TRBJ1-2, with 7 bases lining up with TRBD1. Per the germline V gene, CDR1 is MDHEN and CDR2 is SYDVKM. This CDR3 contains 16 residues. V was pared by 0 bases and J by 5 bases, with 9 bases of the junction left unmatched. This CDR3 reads CASSLWALTGKYGYTF. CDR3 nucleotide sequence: TGTGCCAGCAGTTTATGGGCCCTGACAGGGAAGTATGGCTACACCTTC.

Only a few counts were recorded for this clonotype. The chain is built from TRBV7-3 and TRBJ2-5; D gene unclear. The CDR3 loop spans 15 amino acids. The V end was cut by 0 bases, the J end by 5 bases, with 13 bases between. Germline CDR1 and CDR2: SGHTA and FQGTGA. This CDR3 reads CASSLTVLVGETQYF. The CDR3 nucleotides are TGTGCCAGCAGCTTAACGGTTCTAGTAGGGGAGACCCAGTACTTC.

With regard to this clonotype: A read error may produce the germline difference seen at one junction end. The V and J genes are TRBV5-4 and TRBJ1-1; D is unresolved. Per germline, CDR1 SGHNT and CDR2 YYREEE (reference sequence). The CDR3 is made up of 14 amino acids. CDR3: CASSLSQRPTEDFF. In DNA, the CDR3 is TGTGCCAGCAGCTTGTCGCAGCGGCCCACTGAAGATTTCTTT.

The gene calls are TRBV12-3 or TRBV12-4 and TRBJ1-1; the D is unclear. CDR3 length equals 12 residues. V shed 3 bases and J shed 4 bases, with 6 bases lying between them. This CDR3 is CASSFRATEAFF. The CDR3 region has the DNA TGTGCCAGCAGTTTCCGGGCCACTGAAGCTTTCTTT.

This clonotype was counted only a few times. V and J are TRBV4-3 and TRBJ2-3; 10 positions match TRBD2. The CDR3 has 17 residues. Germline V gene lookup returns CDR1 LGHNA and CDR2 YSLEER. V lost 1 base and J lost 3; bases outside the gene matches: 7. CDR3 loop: CASSQVLAGSLTDTQYF. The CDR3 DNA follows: TGCGCCAGCAGCCAAGTACTAGCGGGGAGTCTTACAGATACGCAGTATTTT.

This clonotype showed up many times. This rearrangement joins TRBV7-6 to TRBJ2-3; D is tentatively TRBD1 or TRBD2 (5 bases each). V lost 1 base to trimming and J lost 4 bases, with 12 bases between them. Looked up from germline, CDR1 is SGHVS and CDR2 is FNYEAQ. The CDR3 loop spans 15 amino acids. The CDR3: CASSLGLGVADTQYF. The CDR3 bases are TGTGCCAGCAGCTTAGGTCTGGGGGTGGCAGATACGCAGTATTTT.

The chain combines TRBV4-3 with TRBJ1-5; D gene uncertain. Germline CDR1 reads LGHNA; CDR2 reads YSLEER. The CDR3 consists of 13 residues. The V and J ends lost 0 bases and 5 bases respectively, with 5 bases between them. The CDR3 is CASSQDPDQPQHF. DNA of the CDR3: TGCGCCAGCAGCCAAGATCCGGATCAGCCCCAGCATTTT.

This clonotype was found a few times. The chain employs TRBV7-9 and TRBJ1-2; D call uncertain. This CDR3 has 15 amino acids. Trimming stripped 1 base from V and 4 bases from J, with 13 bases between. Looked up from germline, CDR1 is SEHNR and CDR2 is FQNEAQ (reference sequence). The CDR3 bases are TGTGCCAGCAGCTTAGGTTCATGGGCCCTCTATGGCTACACCTTC. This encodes CASSLGSWALYGYTF.

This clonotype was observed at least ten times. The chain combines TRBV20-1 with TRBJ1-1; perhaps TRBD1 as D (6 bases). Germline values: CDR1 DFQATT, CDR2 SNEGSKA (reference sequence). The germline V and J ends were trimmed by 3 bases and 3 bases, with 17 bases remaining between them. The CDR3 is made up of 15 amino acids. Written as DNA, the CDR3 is TGCAGTGCTAGTCCCTGGACAGCGGGGTACACTGAAGCTTTCTTT. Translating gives CSASPWTAGYTEAFF.

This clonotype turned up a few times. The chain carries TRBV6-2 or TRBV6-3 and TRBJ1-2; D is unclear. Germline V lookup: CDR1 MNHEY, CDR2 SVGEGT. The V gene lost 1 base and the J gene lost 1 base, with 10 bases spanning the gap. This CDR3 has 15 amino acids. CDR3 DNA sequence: TGTGCCAGCAGTTACTTGGTGACGGATAACTATGGCTACACCTTC. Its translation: CASSYLVTDNYGYTF.